The present T cell receptor beta chain was sequenced within a study of tumor-infiltrating lymphocytes in primary liver carcinoma. Priming with a constant-region primer yielded TCR beta cDNA from roughly 0.45 ug total RNA. Construction of TCR beta libraries relied on three successive nested multiplex PCR rounds employing slightly modified ARM-PCR. The first two PCR rounds, around 10 cycles each, used TRBV1-TRBV30 forward primers and a C-beta reverse primer. TCRdb analysed the multiplex PCR reads with MiXCR anew, one entry per CDR3 protein. The sample shows about 200,000 distinct CDR3 sequences, roughly 61% of them seen only once. Alongside blood RNA obtained from unsorted whole blood, germline DNA was also extracted. Germline CDR1 reads MDHEN; CDR2 reads SYDVKM. The CDR3 is 13 amino acids. In regard to this clonotype: Germline is not matched at one junction end, which may reflect a read error.

The source material was peripheral blood. This TCR was recovered from an older woman with primary liver carcinoma and hepatitis B virus infection. The chain uses TRBV28 and TRBJ1-3; D gene unclear. CDR3 nucleotide sequence: TGTGCCAGCAGTTGGCCAGCTGGAAAAACCATATATTTT. It translates to CASSWPAGKTIYF.